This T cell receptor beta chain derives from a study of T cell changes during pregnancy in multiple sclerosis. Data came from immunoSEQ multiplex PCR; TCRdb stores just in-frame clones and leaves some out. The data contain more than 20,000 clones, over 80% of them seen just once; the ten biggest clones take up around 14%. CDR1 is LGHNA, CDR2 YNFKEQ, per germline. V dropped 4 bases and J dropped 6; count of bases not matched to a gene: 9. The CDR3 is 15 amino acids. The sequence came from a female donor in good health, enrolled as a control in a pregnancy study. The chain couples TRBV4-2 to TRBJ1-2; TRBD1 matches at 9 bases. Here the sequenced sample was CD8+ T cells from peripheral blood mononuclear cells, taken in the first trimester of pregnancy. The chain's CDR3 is CASSLSQGARNGYTF. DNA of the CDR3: TGTGCCAGCAGCCTGTCACAGGGGGCTAGGAATGGCTACACCTTC.